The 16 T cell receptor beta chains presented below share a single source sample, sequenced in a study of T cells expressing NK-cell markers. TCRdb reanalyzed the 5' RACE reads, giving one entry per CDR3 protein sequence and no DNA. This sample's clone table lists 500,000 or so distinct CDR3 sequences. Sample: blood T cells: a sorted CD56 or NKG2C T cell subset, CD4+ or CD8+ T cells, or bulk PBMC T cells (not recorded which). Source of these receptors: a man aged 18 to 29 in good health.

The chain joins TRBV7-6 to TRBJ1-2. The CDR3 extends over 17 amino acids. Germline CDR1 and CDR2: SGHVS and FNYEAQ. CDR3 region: CASSLLWQATLNYGYTF.

The CDR3 sequence is CASSPGYSSYEQYF. The chain has TRBV12-3 or TRBV12-4 and TRBJ2-7; there is no DNA to check the TCRdb D call of TRBD1. The CDR3 totals 14 residues.

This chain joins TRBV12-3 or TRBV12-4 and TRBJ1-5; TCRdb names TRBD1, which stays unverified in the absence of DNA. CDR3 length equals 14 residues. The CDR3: CASRRVGQGQPQHF.

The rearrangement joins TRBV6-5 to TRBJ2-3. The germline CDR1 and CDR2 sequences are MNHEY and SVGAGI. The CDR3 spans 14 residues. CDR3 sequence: CASSWSGSTDTQYF.

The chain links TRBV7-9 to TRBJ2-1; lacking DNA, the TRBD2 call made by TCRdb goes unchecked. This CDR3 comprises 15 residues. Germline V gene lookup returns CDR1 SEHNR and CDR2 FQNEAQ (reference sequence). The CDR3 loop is CASSNSTGGLNEQFF.

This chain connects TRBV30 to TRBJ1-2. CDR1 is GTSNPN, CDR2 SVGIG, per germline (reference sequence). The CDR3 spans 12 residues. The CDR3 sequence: CAWNAGNYGYTF. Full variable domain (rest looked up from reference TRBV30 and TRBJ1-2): SQTIHQWPATLVQPVGSPLSLECTVEGTSNPNLYWYRQAAGRGLQLLFYSVGIGQISSEVPQNLSASRPQDRQFILSSKKLLLSDSGFYLCAWNAGNYGYTFGSGTRLTVV.

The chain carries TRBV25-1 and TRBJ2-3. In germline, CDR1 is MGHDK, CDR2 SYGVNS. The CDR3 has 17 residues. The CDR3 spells CASSELGYSHTTDTQYF.

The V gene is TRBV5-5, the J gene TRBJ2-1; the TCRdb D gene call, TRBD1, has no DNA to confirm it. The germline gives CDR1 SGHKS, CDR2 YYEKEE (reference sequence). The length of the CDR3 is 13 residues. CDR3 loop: CASSLGGQYEQFF.

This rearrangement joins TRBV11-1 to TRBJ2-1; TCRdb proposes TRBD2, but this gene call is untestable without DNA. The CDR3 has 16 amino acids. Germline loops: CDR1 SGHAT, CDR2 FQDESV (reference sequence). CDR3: CASSMTSGMYYNEQFF.

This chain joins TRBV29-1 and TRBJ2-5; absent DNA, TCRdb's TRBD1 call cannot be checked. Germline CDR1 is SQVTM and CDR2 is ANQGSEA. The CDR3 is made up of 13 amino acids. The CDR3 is CSGHGGTGETQYF.

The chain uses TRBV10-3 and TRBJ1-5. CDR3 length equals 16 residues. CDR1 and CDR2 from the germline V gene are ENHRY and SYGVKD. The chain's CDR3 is CAISEAAGGSNQPQHF.

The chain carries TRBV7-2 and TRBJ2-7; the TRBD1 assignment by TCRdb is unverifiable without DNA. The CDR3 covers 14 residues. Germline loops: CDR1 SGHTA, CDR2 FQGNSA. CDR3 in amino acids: CASSVRQGPYEQYF.

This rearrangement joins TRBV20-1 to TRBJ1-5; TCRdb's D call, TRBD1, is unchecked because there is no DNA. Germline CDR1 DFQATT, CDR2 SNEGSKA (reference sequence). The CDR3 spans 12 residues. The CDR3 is CSANIQVKPQHF.

CDR3 amino acids: CASRTRQGLGEQYF. V gene TRBV5-6 combines with J gene TRBJ2-7; the TCRdb D gene call, TRBD1, has no DNA to confirm it. From germline, CDR1 is SGHDT and CDR2 YYEEEE. The CDR3 spans 14 residues.

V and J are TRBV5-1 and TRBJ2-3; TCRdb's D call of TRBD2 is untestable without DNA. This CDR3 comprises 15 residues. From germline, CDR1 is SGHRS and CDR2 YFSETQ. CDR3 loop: CASSLGGQNTDTQYF.

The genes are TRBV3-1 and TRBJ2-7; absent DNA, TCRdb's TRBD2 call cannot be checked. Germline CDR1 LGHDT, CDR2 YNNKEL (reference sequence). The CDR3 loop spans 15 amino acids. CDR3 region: CASSPLVGLFDEQYF.